One and the same sample provided the 25 T cell receptor beta chains below, sequenced in a study of T-cell reconstitution after alpha-beta-depleted transplantation in children (dated by TCRdb to the mid-2010s). In light of the paper, this sample's treatment or condition label describes: allogeneic hematopoietic cell transplantation with graft depleted of TCRalphabeta T cells and CD19 B cells. The method was PCR. Sequencing took place on an Illumina HiSeq 2500. TCR library preparation used molecular barcoding, with unique molecular identifiers applied to normalize quantification of the TCRbeta repertoire. TCRdb ran its own pipeline on the public reads, namely fastp trimming at Q25 and MiXCR clone calling, and kept in-frame beta chains. Rows are unified per CDR3 protein, each entry keeping the most common DNA and genes. This sample lists fewer than 7,000 distinct CDR3 sequences; about 15% were detected once. Of the sample, 6% falls within the top ten clones.

This sample comprised PBMCs, obtained before TCRalphabeta/CD19-depleted stem cell transplant. Receptors were obtained from a boy between 10 and 17 years old with acute lymphoblastic leukemia, due to receive a stem cell transplant.

This clonotype was observed at least ten times. The chain is built from TRBV2 and TRBJ2-7, with a possible D match to TRBD2 (6 bases). This CDR3 spans 15 amino acids. Looked up from germline, CDR1 is SNHLY and CDR2 is FYNNEI. V lost 2 bases to trimming and J lost 3 bases, with 14 bases between them. CDR3 amino acids: CASSELRGSDYEQYF. CDR3 DNA sequence: TGTGCCAGCAGTGAACTTCGGGGGTCCGACTACGAGCAGTACTTC.

This clonotype qualifies as medium-sized. This chain connects TRBV3-1 to TRBJ2-4, with D tentatively TRBD1 (5 bases). Germline V gene data show CDR1 as LGHDT and CDR2 as YNNKEL (reference sequence). The V end was cut by 3 bases, the J end by 0 bases, with 12 bases between. The CDR3 has 16 residues. CDR3 loop: CASSQRQPLAKNIQYF. The CDR3 coding sequence is TGTGCCAGCAGCCAGAGACAGCCTCTAGCCAAAAACATTCAGTACTTC.

This sequence joins TRBV4-1 and TRBJ1-5; maybe TRBD1 (5 bases). There are 15 residues in the CDR3. CDR1 and CDR2 from the germline V gene are MGHRA and YSYEKL. The germline V and J ends were trimmed by 1 base and 9 bases, with 16 bases remaining between them. CDR3 sequence: CASSQVGEGVGPQHF. The DNA of the CDR3 is TGCGCCAGCAGCCAAGTGGGGGAGGGCGTTGGGCCCCAGCATTTT.

In this sample, this clonotype turned up once. A read error may explain this, as a much larger clone is one base away. The V gene is TRBV7-6, the J gene TRBJ2-1, with TRBD2 matching over 8 bases. J lost 7 bases, V lost 4 bases, and 9 bases had no gene match. The CDR3 covers 15 residues. CDR1 and CDR2 (germline): SGHVS, FNYEAQ. This chain's CDR3 is CASSSNNGGGNEQFF. The CDR3 coding sequence is TGTGCCAGCAGCTCAAATAACGGGGGGGGAAATGAGCAGTTCTTC.

By sample share, this clonotype is medium-sized. This chain connects TRBV4-3 to TRBJ1-1, with D unclear. Germline V CDR1 and CDR2: LGHNA, YSLEER. V gave up 5 bases and J gave up 0 bases, with 7 bases separating them. The CDR3 is 13 residues long. CDR3 coding DNA: TGCGCCAGCAGCACGACGGTGAACACTGAAGCTTTCTTT. Translation: CASSTTVNTEAFF.

This clonotype was seen repeatedly, ten times or more. This chain connects TRBV5-1 to TRBJ2-6; weak D call: TRBD1 (6 bases). V lost 6 bases to trimming and J lost 0 bases, with 16 bases between them. Germline V gene lookup returns CDR1 SGHRS and CDR2 YFSETQ. CDR3 length: 17 amino acids. CDR3 sequence reads: CASTLRGLSSGANVLTF. The DNA of the CDR3 is TGCGCCAGCACCCTCAGGGGCCTTTCCTCTGGGGCCAACGTCCTGACTTTC.

The rearrangement joins TRBV28 to TRBJ2-7; D possibly corresponds to TRBD2 (5 bases). Germline V gene lookup returns CDR1 MDHEN and CDR2 SYDVKM. The length of the CDR3 is 14 residues. V lost 7 bases and J lost 5, with 18 bases in between. The CDR3 DNA sequence: TGTGCCAGCACCATCACGTACGGGATGAACGAGCAGTACTTC. Amino acids: CASTITYGMNEQYF.

Of note for this clonotype: Mismatch with germline at one junction end may stem from a read error. The chain is built from TRBV5-1 and TRBJ2-7, with D tentatively TRBD2 (5 bases). The CDR3 is 13 amino acids. Per germline, CDR1 SGHRS and CDR2 YFSETQ. The CDR3 sequence is CAGSFPGLDEQYF. The CDR3 DNA reads as TGCGCCGGCAGCTTTCCGGGATTAGACGAGCAGTACTTC.

J is TRBJ2-1 and V is TRBV5-1; 8 bases fit TRBD2. Trimming removed 0 bases from V and 4 bases from J; junction bases left unmatched: 9. This CDR3 is 17 amino acids long. Germline V lookup: CDR1 SGHRS, CDR2 YFSETQ. CDR3 region: CASSLAYVAGGYNEQFF. CDR3 nucleotides: TGCGCCAGCAGCTTGGCCTACGTTGCGGGGGGATACAATGAGCAGTTCTTC.

In this sample, this clonotype is medium-sized (0.01 to 0.1%). This chain joins TRBV7-2 and TRBJ1-3, with D unresolved. This CDR3 has 16 residues. Germline V gene data show CDR1 as SGHTA and CDR2 as FQGNSA. The V and J ends lost 5 bases and 5 bases respectively, with 19 bases between them. CDR3 amino acids: CASSPRWGGRRNTIYF. DNA for the CDR3: TGTGCCAGCAGCCCCCGATGGGGAGGGCGGCGAAACACCATATATTTT.

To note about this clonotype: At one of its ends the junction is not consistent with the germline gene, which may arise from a read error. The rearrangement joins TRBV3-1 to TRBJ2-1, with 7 nucleotides matching TRBD2. CDR1 is LGHDT and CDR2 is YNNKEL in the germline V gene (reference sequence). This CDR3 has 12 residues. CDR3 DNA: TGTTCCAGCAGCCAGTTTAGCGGGGAGCAGTTCTTC. It specifies CSSSQFSGEQFF.

Relative to its sample, this clonotype is medium-sized. This sequence joins TRBV13 and TRBJ2-1; 15 bases agree with TRBD2. V lost 5 bases, J lost 12 bases, and 8 bases stayed unmatched. The CDR3 totals 15 residues. CDR1 is PRHDT and CDR2 is FYEKMQ in the germline V gene (reference sequence). CDR3 protein: CASSRGTSGRSWQFF. The CDR3 DNA reads TGTGCCAGCAGCCGAGGGACTAGCGGGAGGTCTTGGCAGTTCTTC.

The rearrangement joins TRBV20-1 to TRBJ2-2; tentative D call: TRBD1 (7 bases). In germline, CDR1 is DFQATT, CDR2 SNEGSKA (reference sequence). This CDR3 contains 18 residues. The V end lost 7 bases, the J end lost 5 bases, and 29 bases lay between the germline ends. DNA for the CDR3: TGCAGTGGCCAGGCCGGGGGACAGCCTAGGGGGTGGACCGGGGAGCTGTTTTTT. Translated, it gives CSGQAGGQPRGWTGELFF.

Relative to its sample, this clonotype is medium-sized. The CDR3 loop reads CASSVWDRGEEKLFF. The DNA for the CDR3 is TGTGCCAGCAGCGTTTGGGACAGGGGGGAAGAAAAACTGTTTTTT. The chain has TRBV9 and TRBJ1-4; 11 nucleotides align to TRBD1. This CDR3 has 15 residues. Germline V lookup: CDR1 SGDLS, CDR2 YYNGEE. Trimming at V came to 2 bases and at J to 8 bases, leaving 5 bases not matched to a gene.

Sample share makes this clonotype medium-sized. Mismatch with germline at one junction end may stem from a read error. V and J are TRBV7-2 and TRBJ2-3; 10 positions match TRBD2. The CDR3 is 12 residues long. From germline, CDR1 is SGHTA and CDR2 FQGNSA. CDR3 DNA: TGTGCCAGCAGCTTAGGTAGCGGGAGGTTGGATTTT. Translation: CASSLGSGRLDF.

Sample share makes this clonotype medium-sized (0.01 to 0.1%). V gene TRBV9 combines with J gene TRBJ2-1, with D perhaps TRBD2 (5 bases). V was shortened by 0 bases and J by 10 bases, with 14 bases between the two germline ends. The CDR3 has 14 residues. Per germline, CDR1 SGDLS and CDR2 YYNGEE. The CDR3 bases are TGTGCCAGCAGCGTAGAGGGTTTTGGCGGGGAGCAGTTCTTC. Translated, it gives CASSVEGFGGEQFF.

Sample share makes this clonotype medium-sized. The genes are TRBV4-3 and TRBJ2-7, with 11 bases aligning to TRBD2. Germline V lookup: CDR1 LGHNA, CDR2 YSLEER. This CDR3 comprises 16 residues. The J segment lost 2 bases and the V segment lost 4 bases, leaving 7 bases of the junction unmatched. The CDR3 sequence: CASSRFLAGGPYEQYF. The CDR3 DNA follows: TGCGCCAGCAGCCGGTTTTTAGCGGGAGGGCCCTACGAGCAGTACTTC.

This clonotype is categorized as medium-sized (0.01 to 0.1%). The gene calls are TRBV5-1 and TRBJ1-4; 10 nucleotides match TRBD1. The CDR3 is 15 amino acids. Looked up from germline, CDR1 is SGHRS and CDR2 is YFSETQ. After removal of 0 bases from V and 8 bases from J, the junction contained 4 bases not matched to a gene. The CDR3 reads CASSLDGTGEEKLFF. The CDR3 DNA reads TGCGCCAGCAGCTTGGATGGGACAGGGGAAGAAAAACTGTTTTTT.

This clonotype is judged medium-sized. The rearrangement uses TRBV29-1 and TRBJ2-7; 15 bases align to TRBD2. The germline V gene has CDR1 SQVTM and CDR2 ANQGSEA. The V segment lost 7 bases and the J segment 5 bases; nucleotides outside the gene matches: 6. This CDR3 has 14 amino acids. The CDR3 DNA reads as TGCAGCGGCGCCGGGACTAGCGGGAGGAACGAGCAGTACTTC. Protein product: CSGAGTSGRNEQYF.

By its share, this clonotype is medium-sized. The chain joins TRBV20-1 to TRBJ1-6; D is uncertain. Germline V gives CDR1 DFQATT, CDR2 SNEGSKA (reference sequence). The CDR3 totals 15 residues. The ends were cut back, 0 bases at V and 5 bases at J, with 11 bases in the middle. CDR3: CSARDERTNNSPLHF. The CDR3 coding sequence is TGCAGTGCTAGAGATGAGCGGACTAATAATTCACCCCTCCACTTT.

At least ten counts were recorded for this clonotype. The CDR3 coding sequence is TGCAGTGCTAGGGGGGGGGACAGCGCGATTCCGAACACTGAAGCTTTCTTT. This codes for CSARGGDSAIPNTEAFF. J is TRBJ1-1 and V is TRBV20-1; 7 nucleotides match TRBD1. CDR1 is DFQATT and CDR2 is SNEGSKA in the germline V gene (reference sequence). CDR3 size: 17 residues. Trimming removed 3 bases from V and 1 base from J; junction bases left unmatched: 14.

By share, this clonotype counts as medium-sized (0.01 to 0.1%). The chain recombines TRBV18 with TRBJ2-7; the D gene is possibly TRBD1 (6 bases). Germline V CDR1 and CDR2: KGHSH, LQKENI. The CDR3 length is 14 residues. Trimming left V 6 bases short and J 3 bases short, with 15 bases between. The CDR3 loop is CASSTGTQGYEQYF. The CDR3 bases are TGTGCCAGCTCTACCGGGACACAGGGCTACGAGCAGTACTTC.

As for this clonotype: A read error is likely, as this CDR3 ends without the conserved phenylalanine or tryptophan. The chain uses TRBV20-1 and TRBJ2-7, with a weak D call TRBD2 (6 bases). With 6 bases removed from V and 4 bases from J, the gap between germline ends came to 19 bases. The CDR3 contains 14 residues. Looked up from germline, CDR1 is DFQATT and CDR2 is SNEGSKA (reference sequence). CDR3 sequence (DNA): TGCAGTGCCACACTACTGGCGGGACCTTACGAGCAGTACATC. It codes for CSATLLAGPYEQYI.

This clonotype is termed medium-sized. V and J are TRBV4-1 and TRBJ2-7; a possible D gene is TRBD1 (5 bases). The V and J ends lost 0 bases and 2 bases respectively, with 14 bases between them. This CDR3 comprises 16 residues. The germline V gene has CDR1 MGHRA and CDR2 YSYEKL. CDR3 amino acids: CASSQDGAPQPYEQYF. The CDR3 DNA reads TGCGCCAGCAGCCAAGATGGGGCCCCACAACCCTACGAGCAGTACTTC.

This clonotype is labeled medium-sized. Here the CDR3 DNA reads TGTGCCAGCAGTCCTAGCGGGGTTTTTGACAATGAGCAGTTCTTC. Translation: CASSPSGVFDNEQFF. This chain uses TRBV6-2 or TRBV6-3 with TRBJ2-1; 9 bases line up with TRBD2. The CDR3 is made up of 15 amino acids. Germline V CDR1 and CDR2: MNHEY, SVGEGT. J lost 5 bases, V lost 5 bases, and 7 bases had no gene match.